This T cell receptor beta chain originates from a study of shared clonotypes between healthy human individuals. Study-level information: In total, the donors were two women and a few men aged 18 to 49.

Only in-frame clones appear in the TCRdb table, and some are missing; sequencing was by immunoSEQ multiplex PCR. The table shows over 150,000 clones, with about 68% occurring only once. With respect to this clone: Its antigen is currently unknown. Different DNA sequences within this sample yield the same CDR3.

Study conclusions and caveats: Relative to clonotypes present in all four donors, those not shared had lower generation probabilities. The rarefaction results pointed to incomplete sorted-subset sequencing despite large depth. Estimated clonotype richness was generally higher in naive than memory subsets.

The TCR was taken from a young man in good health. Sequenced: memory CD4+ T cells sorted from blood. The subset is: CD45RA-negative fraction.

Here the CDR3 reads CASRKGGGPGTGELFF. Written as DNA, the CDR3 is TGTGCCAGCAGGAAGGGGGGCGGGCCGGGGACCGGGGAGCTGTTTTTT. This chain joins TRBV2 and TRBJ2-2, with D perhaps given as TRBD1 or TRBD2 (6 bases each). This CDR3 is built from 16 residues. The ends were cut back, 6 bases at V and 5 bases at J, with 19 bases in the middle. Germline V gene sequence: CDR1 SNHLY, CDR2 FYNNEI. Full variable domain (missing parts from reference TRBV2 and TRBJ2-2): EPEVTQTPSHQVTQMGQEVILRCVPISNHLYFYWYRQILGQKVEFLVSFYNNEISEKSEIFDDQFSVERPDGSNFTLKIRSTKLEDSAMYFCASRKGGGPGTGELFFGEGSRLTVL.